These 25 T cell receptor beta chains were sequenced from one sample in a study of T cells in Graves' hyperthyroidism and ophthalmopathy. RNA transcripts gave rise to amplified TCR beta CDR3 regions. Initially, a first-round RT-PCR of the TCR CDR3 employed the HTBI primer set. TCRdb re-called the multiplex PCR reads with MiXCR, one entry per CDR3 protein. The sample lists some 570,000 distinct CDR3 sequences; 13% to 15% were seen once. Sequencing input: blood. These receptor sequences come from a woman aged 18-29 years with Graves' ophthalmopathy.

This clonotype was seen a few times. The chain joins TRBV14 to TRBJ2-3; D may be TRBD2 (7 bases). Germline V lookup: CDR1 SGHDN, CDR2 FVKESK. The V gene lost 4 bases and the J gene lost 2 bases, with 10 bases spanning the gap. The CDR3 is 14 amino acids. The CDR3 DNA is TGTGCCAGCAGCCCCGCGGGGGCCACAGATACGCAGTATTTT. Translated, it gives CASSPAGATDTQYF.

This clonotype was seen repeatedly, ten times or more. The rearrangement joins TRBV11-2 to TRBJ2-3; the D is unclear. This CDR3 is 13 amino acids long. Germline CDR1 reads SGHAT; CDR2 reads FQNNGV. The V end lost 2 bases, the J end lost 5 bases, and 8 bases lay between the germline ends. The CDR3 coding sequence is TGTGCCAGCAGCTTATCTGTAGGAGATACGCAGTATTTT. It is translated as CASSLSVGDTQYF.

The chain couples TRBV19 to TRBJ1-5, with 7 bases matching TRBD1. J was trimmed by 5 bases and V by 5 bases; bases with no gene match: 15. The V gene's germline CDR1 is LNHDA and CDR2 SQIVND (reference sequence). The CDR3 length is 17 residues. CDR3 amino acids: CASSLGLGQGGHQPQHF. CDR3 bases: TGTGCCAGTAGTCTGGGCCTCGGGCAGGGGGGCCATCAGCCCCAGCATTTT.

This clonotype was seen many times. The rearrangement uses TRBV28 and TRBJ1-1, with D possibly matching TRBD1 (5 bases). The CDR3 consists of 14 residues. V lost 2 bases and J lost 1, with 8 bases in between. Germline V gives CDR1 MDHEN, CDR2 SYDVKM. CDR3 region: CASSLRGWNTEAFF. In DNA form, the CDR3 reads TGTGCCAGCAGTTTACGGGGGTGGAACACTGAAGCTTTCTTT.

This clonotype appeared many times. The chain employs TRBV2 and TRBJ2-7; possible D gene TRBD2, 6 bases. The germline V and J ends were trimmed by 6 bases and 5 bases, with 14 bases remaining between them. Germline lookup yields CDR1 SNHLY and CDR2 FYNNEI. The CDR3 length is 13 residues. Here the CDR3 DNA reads TGTGCCAGCAGAGCCCAGGGAGGTGACGAGCAGTACTTC. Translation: CASRAQGGDEQYF.

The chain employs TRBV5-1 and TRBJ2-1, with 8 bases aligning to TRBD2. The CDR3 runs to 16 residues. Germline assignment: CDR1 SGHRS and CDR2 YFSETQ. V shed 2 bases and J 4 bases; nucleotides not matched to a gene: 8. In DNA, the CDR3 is TGCGCCAGCAGCTTCGGGAGCGGGAGTCCTTACAATGAGCAGTTCTTC. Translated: CASSFGSGSPYNEQFF.

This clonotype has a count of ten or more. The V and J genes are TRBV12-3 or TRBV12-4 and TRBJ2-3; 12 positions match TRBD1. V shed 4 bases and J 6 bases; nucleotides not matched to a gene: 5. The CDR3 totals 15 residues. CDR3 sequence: CASSSSGQGADTQYF. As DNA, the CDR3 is TGTGCCAGCAGTTCATCGGGACAGGGGGCCGATACGCAGTATTTT.

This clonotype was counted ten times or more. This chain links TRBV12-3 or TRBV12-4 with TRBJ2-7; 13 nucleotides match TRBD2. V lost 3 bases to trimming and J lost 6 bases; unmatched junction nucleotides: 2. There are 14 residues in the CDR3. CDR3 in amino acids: CASSFGLAGVEQYF. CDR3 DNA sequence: TGTGCCAGCAGTTTCGGACTAGCGGGAGTCGAGCAGTACTTC.

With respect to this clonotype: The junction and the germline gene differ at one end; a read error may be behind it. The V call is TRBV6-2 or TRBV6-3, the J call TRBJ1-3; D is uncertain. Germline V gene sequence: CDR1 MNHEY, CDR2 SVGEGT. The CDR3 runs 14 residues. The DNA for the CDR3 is TGTGCCAGCACCCTAGGAGACTCTGGAAACACCATGTATTTT. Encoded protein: CASTLGDSGNTMYF.

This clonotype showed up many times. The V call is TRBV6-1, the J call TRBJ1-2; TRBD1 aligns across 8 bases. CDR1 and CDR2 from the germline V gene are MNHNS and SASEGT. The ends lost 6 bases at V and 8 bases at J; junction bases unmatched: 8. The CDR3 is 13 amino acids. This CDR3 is CASRADRGDGYTF. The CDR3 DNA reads TGTGCCAGCAGGGCCGACAGGGGAGACGGCTACACCTTC.

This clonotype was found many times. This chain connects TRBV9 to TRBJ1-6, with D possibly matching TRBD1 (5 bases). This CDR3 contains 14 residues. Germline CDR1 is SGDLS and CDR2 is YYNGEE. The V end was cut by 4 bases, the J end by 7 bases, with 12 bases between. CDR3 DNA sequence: TGTGCCAGCAGCACCAGGGTCATGAATTCACCCCTCCACTTT. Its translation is CASSTRVMNSPLHF.

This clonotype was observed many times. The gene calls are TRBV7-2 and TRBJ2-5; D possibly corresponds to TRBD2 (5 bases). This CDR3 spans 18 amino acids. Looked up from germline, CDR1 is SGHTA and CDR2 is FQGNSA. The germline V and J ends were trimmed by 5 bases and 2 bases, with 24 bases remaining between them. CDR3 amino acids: CASSPPTRGSDLQETQYF. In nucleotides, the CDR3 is TGTGCCAGCAGCCCCCCAACTCGAGGGAGCGACCTGCAAGAGACCCAGTACTTC.

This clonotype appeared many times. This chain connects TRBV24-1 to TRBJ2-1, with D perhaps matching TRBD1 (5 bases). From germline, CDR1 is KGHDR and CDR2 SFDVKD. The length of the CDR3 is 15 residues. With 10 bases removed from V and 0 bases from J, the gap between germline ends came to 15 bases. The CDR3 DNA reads TGTGCCACAGCTAGGGGAACGGGCTCCTACAATGAGCAGTTCTTC. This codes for CATARGTGSYNEQFF.

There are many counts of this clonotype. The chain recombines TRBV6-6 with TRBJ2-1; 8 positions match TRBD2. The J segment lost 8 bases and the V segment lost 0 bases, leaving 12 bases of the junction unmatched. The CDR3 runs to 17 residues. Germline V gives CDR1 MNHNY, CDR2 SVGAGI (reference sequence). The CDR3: CASSYSIPGLGLDEQFF. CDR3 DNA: TGTGCCAGCAGTTACTCGATTCCGGGACTAGGACTCGATGAGCAGTTCTTC.

The CDR3 reads CAISLRDRGSNEQFF. The CDR3 coding sequence is TGTGCCATCAGCCTCCGGGACAGGGGATCCAATGAGCAGTTCTTC. The rearrangement joins TRBV10-3 to TRBJ2-1, with 10 nucleotides matching TRBD1. This CDR3 contains 15 residues. Germline assignment: CDR1 ENHRY and CDR2 SYGVKD. J was trimmed by 6 bases and V by 6 bases; bases with no gene match: 8.

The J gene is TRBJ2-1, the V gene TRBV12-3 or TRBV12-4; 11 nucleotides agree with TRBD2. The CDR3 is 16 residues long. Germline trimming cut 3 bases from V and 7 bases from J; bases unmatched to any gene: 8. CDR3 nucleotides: TGTGCCAGCAGTTTCATAGCGGGAGGGCCCATTAATGAGCAGTTCTTC. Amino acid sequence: CASSFIAGGPINEQFF.

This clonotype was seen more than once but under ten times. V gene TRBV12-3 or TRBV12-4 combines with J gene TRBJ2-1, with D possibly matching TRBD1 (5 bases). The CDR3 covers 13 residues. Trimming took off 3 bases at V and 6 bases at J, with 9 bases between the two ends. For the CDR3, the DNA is TGTGCCAGCAGTTTCAGGGCCACCAATGAGCAGTTCTTC. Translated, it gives CASSFRATNEQFF.

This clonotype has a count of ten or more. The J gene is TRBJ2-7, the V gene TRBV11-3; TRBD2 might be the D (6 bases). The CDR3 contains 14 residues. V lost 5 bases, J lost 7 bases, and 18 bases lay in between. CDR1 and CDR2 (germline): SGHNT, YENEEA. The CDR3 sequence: CASSPVAGTGEQYF. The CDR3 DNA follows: TGTGCCAGCAGCCCCGTCGCCGGGACTGGTGAGCAGTACTTC. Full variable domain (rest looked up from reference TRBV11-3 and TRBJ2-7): EAGVVQSPRYKIIEKKQPVAFWCNPISGHNTLYWYLQNLGQGPELLIRYENEEAVDDSQLPKDRFSAERLKGVDSTLKIQPAELGDSAVYLCASSPVAGTGEQYFGPGTRLTVT.

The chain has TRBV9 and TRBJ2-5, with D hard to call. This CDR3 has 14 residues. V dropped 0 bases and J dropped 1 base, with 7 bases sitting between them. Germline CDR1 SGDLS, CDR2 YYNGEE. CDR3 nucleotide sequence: TGTGCCAGCAGCGTAGGGGCCTTCCAAGAGACCCAGTACTTC. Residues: CASSVGAFQETQYF.

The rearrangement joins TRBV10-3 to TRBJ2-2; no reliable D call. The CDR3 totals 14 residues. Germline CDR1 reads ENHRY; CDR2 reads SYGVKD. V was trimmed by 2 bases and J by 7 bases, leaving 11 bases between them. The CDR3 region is CAISEEPGGGELFF. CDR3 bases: TGTGCCATCAGTGAGGAACCAGGCGGCGGGGAGCTGTTTTTT.

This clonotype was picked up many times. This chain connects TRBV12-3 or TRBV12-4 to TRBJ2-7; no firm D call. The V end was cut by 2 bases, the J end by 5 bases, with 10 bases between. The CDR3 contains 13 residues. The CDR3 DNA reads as TGTGCCAGCAGTTTATCAGGTGTGCACGAGCAGTACTTC. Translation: CASSLSGVHEQYF.

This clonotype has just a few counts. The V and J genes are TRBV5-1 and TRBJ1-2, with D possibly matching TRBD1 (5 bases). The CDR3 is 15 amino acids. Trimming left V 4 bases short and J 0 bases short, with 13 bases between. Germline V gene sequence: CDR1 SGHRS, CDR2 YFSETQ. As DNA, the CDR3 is TGCGCCAGCAGCCCCCCGGGGGAAGCTAACTATGGCTACACCTTC. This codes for CASSPPGEANYGYTF.

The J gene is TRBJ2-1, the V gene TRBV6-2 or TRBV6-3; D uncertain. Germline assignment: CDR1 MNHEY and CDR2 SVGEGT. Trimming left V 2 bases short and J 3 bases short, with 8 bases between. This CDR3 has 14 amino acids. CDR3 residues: CASSYITDYNEQFF. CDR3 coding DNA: TGTGCCAGCAGTTACATCACGGACTACAATGAGCAGTTCTTC.

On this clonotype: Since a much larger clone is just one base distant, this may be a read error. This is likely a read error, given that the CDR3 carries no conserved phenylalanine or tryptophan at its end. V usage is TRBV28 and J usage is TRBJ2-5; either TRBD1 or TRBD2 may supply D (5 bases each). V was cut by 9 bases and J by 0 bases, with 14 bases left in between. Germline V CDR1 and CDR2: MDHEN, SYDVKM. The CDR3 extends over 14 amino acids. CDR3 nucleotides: TGTGCCAGTAATATCGGGGCAGACCAAGAGACCCAGTACCTC. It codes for CASNIGADQETQYL.

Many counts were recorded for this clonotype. As DNA, the CDR3 is TGTGCCAGCAGCTTGGAACGGGTGCAGGGGGGGGACTATGGCTACACCTTC. This gives the protein CASSLERVQGGDYGYTF. The chain carries TRBV5-5 and TRBJ1-2; 7 bases align to TRBD1. Germline assignment: CDR1 SGHKS and CDR2 YYEKEE (reference sequence). The V gene end was trimmed by 0 bases and the J gene end by 3 bases; junction bases not matched to a gene: 11. The CDR3 totals 17 residues.